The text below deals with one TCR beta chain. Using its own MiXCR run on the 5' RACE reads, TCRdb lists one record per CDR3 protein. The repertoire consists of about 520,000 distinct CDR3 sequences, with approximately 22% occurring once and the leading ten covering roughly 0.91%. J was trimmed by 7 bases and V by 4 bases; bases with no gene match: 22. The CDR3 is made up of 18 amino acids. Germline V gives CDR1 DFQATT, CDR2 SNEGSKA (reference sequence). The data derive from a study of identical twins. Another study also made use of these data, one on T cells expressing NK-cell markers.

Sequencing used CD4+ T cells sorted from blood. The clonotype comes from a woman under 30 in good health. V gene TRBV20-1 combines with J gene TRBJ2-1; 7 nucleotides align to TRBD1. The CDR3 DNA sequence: TGCAGTGCTAAAGTATCCCGTACCAGGGGGATCTGGGAGAATGAGCAGTTCTTC. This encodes CSAKVSRTRGIWENEQFF.